This entry concerns a single TCR beta chain. This sample stems from a study of shared clonotypes between healthy human individuals. Germline V gene data show CDR1 as SQVTM and CDR2 as ANQGSEA. With V trimmed by 4 bases and J by 4 bases, 8 bases remained unmatched. The CDR3 has 15 amino acids. TCRdb's table, derived via immunoSEQ multiplex PCR, lists solely in-frame clones and lacks some. Here the sample spans about 2.4 million clones, 93% being singletons. What was sequenced was naive CD4+ T cells from PBMCs. As for subset: CD45RA+ positively selected. V usage is TRBV29-1 and J usage is TRBJ1-3; TRBD1 matches 9 bases. This sequence was found in a man younger than 35 in good health. Some clones in this sample may be carry-over from other donors' samples. The CDR3 DNA sequence: TGCAGCGTTGGGACCGGGACAGGGATCGGAAACACCATATATTTT. It translates to CSVGTGTGIGNTIYF. Using reference TRBV29-1 and TRBJ1-3 for the parts outside the CDR3, the full variable domain is SAVISQKPSRDICQRGTSLTIQCQVDSQVTMMFWYRQQPGQSLTLIATANQGSEATYESGFVIDKFPISRPNLTFSTLTVSNMSPEDSSIYLCSVGTGTGIGNTIYFGEGSWLTVV.